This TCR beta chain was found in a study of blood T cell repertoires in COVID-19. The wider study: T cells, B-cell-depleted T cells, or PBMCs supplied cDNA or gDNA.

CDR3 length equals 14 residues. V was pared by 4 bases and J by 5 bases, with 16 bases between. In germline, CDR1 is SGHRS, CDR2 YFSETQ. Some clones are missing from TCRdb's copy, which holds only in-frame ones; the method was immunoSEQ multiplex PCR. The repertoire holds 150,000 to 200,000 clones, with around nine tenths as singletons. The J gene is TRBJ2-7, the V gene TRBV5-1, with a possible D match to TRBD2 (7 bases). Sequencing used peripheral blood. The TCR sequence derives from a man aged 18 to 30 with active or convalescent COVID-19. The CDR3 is CASSRGAGADEQYF. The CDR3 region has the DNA TGCGCCAGCAGCCGCGGGGCGGGGGCCGACGAGCAGTACTTC.